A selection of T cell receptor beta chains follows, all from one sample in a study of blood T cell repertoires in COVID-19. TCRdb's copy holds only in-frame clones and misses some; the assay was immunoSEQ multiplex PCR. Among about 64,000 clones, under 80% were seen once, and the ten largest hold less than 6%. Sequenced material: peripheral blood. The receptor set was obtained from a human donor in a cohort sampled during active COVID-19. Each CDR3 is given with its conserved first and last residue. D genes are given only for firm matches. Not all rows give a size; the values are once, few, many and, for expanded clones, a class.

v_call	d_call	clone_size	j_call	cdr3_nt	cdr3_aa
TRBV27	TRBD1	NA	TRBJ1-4	TGTGCCAGCCCTGACCCCGGGACAGTCAATGAAAAACTGTTTTTT	CASPDPGTVNEKLFF
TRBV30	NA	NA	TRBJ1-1	TGTGCCTGGGTCCGGAGGGGAGGAGCTGAAGCTTTCTTT	CAWVRRGGAEAFF
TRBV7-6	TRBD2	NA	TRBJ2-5	TGTGCCAGCAGCTCAAGCGGGGGGGCCCCTCAAGAGACCCAGTACTTC	CASSSSGGAPQETQYF
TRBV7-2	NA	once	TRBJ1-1	TGTGCCAGCAGCTTAGTGGCAGGAGGGAGCACTGAAGCTTTCTTT	CASSLVAGGSTEAFF
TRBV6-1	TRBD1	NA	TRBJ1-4	TGTGCCAGCAGTGAACCGGGACAGGGCGGTGAAAAACTGTTTTTT	CASSEPGQGGEKLFF
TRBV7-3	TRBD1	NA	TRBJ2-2	TGTGCCAGCAGCCCGGGACAGGGTATCACCGGGGAGCTGTTTTTT	CASSPGQGITGELFF
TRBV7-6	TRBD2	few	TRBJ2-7	TGTGCCAGCAGCGCCGGGACTACTGGCTCCTACGAGCAGTACTTC	CASSAGTTGSYEQYF
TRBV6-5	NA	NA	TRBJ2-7	TGTGCCAGCGGGGAGTACTCCTACGAGCAGTACTTC	CASGEYSYEQYF
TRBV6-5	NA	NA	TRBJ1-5	TGTGCCAGCAGGCCCGGGACAATCGGCAATCAGCCCCAGCATTTT	CASRPGTIGNQPQHF
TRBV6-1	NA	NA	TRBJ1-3	TGTGCCAGCAGTGAAGGACAGCCCTCTGGAAACACCATATATTTT	CASSEGQPSGNTIYF
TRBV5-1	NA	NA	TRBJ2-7	TGCGCCAGCAGCGGAGGCTTGCGGCCCACGATGACCTACGAGCAGTACTTC	CASSGGLRPTMTYEQYF
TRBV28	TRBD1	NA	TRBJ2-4	TGTGCCAGCAGCACGAGACAGGGGAAAAACATTCAGTACTTC	CASSTRQGKNIQYF
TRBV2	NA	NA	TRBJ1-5	TGTGCCAGCAGTCCTGGAGGAAACAATCAGCCCCAGCATTTT	CASSPGGNNQPQHF
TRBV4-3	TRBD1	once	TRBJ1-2	TGCGCCAGCAGCCAAGATTTCGGGGTTGTCAGGGGGCGGTCTGACTATGGCTACACCTTC	CASSQDFGVVRGRSDYGYTF
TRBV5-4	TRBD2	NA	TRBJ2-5	TGTGCCAGCAGCCCTAGGACTAGCGGGGGGGAAGAGACCCAGTACTTC	CASSPRTSGGEETQYF
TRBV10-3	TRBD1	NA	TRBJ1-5	TGTGCCATCAGCCTAGGACAGGGGGATCAGCCCCAGCATTTT	CAISLGQGDQPQHF
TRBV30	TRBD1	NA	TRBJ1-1	TGTGCCTGGAGTGTAAGGGGGCAAGGCACTGAAGCTTTCTTT	CAWSVRGQGTEAFF
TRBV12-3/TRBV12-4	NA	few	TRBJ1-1	TGTGCCAGCAGTTTAGACGGGAACACTGAAGCTTTCTTT	CASSLDGNTEAFF
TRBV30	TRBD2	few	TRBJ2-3	TGTGCCTGGAGCGGTCTAGCGGGGCTAGGAGGTACGCAGTATTTT	CAWSGLAGLGGTQYF
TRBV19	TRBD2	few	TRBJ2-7	TGTGCCAGTAGTATGAGGCGGGGGGCATCCTACGAGCAGTACTTC	CASSMRRGASYEQYF
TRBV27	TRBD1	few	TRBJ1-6	TGTGCCAGCAGTTCCACGACAGGGGGCAACGATTCACCCCTCCACTTT	CASSSTTGGNDSPLHF
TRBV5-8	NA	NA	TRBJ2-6	TGTGCCAGCAGTGAGGGTTTGCTTAACTCTGGGGCCAACGTCCTGACTTTC	CASSEGLLNSGANVLTF
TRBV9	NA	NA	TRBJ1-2	TGTGCCAGCAGCGCCGATGCCGGACAGCTTACGTCGAGGTGGTCTGGCTACACCTTC	CASSADAGQLTSRWSGYTF
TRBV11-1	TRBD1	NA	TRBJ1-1	TGTGCCAGCAGCCCCTACAGGGGATTGAACACTGAAGCTTTCTTT	CASSPYRGLNTEAFF
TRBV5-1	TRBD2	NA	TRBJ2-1	TGCGCCAGCAGGCAACTAGCGTTCTCCTACAATGAGCAGTTCTTC	CASRQLAFSYNEQFF
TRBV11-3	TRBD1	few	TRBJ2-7	TGTGCCAGCAGCTCGACAGGGGGACCATACGAGCAGTACTTC	CASSSTGGPYEQYF
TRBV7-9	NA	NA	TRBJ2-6	TGTGCCAGCAGCCAGGACACCTCGCTAACTTTC	CASSQDTSLTF
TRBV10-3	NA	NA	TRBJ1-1	TGTGCCATCAGTGAGGACGGAAAGCGGGACACTGAAGCTTTCTTT	CAISEDGKRDTEAFF
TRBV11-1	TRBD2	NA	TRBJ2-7	TGTGCCAGCAGCTCCCGGTGGGGGGGCTCCTACGAGCAGTACTTC	CASSSRWGGSYEQYF
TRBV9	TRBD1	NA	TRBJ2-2	TGTGCCAGCAAGGCAGGACAGGGGGGGACCGGGGAGCTGTTTTTT	CASKAGQGGTGELFF
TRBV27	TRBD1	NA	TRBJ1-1	TGTGCCAGCAGTACAGACCGGGACAGGGTAGACGCTTTCTTT	CASSTDRDRVDAFF
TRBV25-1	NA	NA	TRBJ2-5	TGTGCCAGCGGTTTTGGCGAGACCCAGTACTTC	CASGFGETQYF
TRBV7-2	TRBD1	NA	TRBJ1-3	TGTGCCAGCAGCTCATCGACAGGGAACTCTGGAAACACCATATATTTT	CASSSSTGNSGNTIYF
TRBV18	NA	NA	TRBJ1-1	TGTGCCAGCTCACCAGACAGCATGAACACTGAAGCTTTCTTT	CASSPDSMNTEAFF
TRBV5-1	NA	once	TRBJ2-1	TGCGCCAGCAGCTTGGATGGGTCGGACAGCTCCTACAATGAGCAGTTCTTC	CASSLDGSDSSYNEQFF
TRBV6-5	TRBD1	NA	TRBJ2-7	TGTGCCAGCTACCCACTCCCGGGACAGCCCTACGAGCAGTACTTC	CASYPLPGQPYEQYF
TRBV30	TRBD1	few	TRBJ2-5	TGTGCCTCCGAACCCCCGGGACAGGAGACCCAGTACTTC	CASEPPGQETQYF
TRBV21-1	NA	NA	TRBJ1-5	TGTGCCAGCAGCAAAGCCGGAAACCACGGACAGTTCAATCAGCCCCAGCATTTT	CASSKAGNHGQFNQPQHF
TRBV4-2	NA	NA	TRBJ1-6	TGTGCCAGCAGCCGCAGGGTTTTAGTGGGGACTGAAAATTCACCCCTCCACTTT	CASSRRVLVGTENSPLHF
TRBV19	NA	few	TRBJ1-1	TGTGCCAGTAGTGACTGGGCCGGGAAACTGACTGAAGCTTTCTTT	CASSDWAGKLTEAFF
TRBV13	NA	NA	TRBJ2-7	TGTGCCAGCAGCTTGGGGGGAGGTATGACCTACGAGCAGTACTTC	CASSLGGGMTYEQYF
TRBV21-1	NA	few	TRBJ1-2	TGTGCCAGCAAAGGAGGGGGCAATGGCTACACCTTC	CASKGGGNGYTF
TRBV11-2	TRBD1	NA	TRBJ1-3	TGTGCCAGCAGCCCCGGGACAGGTATCTTTGGAAACACCATATATTTT	CASSPGTGIFGNTIYF
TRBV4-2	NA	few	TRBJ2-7	TGTGCCAGCAGCCAAGATCTTCGGGGATACGAGCAGTACTTC	CASSQDLRGYEQYF
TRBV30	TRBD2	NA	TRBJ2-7	TGTGCCTGGAGTGTACCGCTAGCGGGGGGTGGCGAGCAGTACTTC	CAWSVPLAGGGEQYF
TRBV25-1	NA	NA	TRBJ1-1	TGTGCCAGCTCAGGACAGTTAGGTGAAGCTTTCTTT	CASSGQLGEAFF
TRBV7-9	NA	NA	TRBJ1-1	TGTGCCAGCAGCACGGACGACAGGTCCCCCGAAGCTTTCTTT	CASSTDDRSPEAFF
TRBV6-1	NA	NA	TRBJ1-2	TGTGCCAGCAGTGAAAGCAGGGTAGGAACCTATGGCTACACCTTC	CASSESRVGTYGYTF
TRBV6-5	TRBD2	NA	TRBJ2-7	TGTGCCAGCAGTTTAACTAGCGGTGGCTACGAGCAGTACTTC	CASSLTSGGYEQYF
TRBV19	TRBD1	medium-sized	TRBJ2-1	TGTGCCAGTGGGACAGGGGCTCCCGGTGAGCAGTTCTTC	CASGTGAPGEQFF
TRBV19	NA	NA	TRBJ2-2	TGTGCCAGTAAATTGGGACTTAAGAACACCGGGGAGCTGTTTTTT	CASKLGLKNTGELFF
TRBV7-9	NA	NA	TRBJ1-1	TGTGCCAGCAATGGTGGGGGGACGAACACTGAAGCTTTCTTT	CASNGGGTNTEAFF
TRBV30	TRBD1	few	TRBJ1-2	TGTGCCTGGGCTACCCCTGGGACAGCGAAGTCTAACTATGGCTACACCTTC	CAWATPGTAKSNYGYTF